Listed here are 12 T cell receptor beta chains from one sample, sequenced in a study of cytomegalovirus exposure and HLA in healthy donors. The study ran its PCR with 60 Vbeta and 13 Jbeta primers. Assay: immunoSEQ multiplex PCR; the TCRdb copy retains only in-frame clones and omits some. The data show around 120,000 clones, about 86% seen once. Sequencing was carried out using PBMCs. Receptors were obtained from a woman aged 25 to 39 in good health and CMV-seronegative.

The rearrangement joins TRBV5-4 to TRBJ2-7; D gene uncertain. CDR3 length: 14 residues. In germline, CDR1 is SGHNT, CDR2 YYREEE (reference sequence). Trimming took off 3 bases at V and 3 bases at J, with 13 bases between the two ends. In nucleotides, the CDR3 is TGTGCCAGCAGCTCCACATCTTCCCTCTACGAGCAGTACTTC. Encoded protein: CASSSTSSLYEQYF.

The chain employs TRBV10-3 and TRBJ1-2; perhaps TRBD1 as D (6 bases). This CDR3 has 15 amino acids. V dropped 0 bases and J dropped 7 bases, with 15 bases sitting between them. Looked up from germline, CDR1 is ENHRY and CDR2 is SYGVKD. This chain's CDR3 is CAISESNPGHSGYTF. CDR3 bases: TGTGCCATCAGTGAGTCGAATCCGGGACACTCTGGCTACACCTTC.

CDR3 sequence (DNA): TGCGCCAGCAGCCAAGCCCAGGGAGGCAAGAACACTGAAGCTTTCTTT. The encoded protein is CASSQAQGGKNTEAFF. The V and J genes are TRBV4-1 and TRBJ1-1; possible D gene TRBD1, 5 bases. Trimming took off 1 base at V and 1 base at J, with 13 bases between the two ends. The length of the CDR3 is 16 residues. Germline assignment: CDR1 MGHRA and CDR2 YSYEKL.

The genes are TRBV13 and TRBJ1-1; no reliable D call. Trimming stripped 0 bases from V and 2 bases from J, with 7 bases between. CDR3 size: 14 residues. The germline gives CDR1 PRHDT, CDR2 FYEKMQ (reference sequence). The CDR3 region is CASSLGRSNTEAFF. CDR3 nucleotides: TGTGCCAGCAGCTTAGGGAGATCTAACACTGAAGCTTTCTTT. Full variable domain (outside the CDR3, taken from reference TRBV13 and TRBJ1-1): AAGVIQSPRHLIKEKRETATLKCYPIPRHDTVYWYQQGPGQDPQFLISFYEKMQSDKGSIPDRFSAQQFSDYHSELNMSSLELGDSALYFCASSLGRSNTEAFFGQGTRLTVV.

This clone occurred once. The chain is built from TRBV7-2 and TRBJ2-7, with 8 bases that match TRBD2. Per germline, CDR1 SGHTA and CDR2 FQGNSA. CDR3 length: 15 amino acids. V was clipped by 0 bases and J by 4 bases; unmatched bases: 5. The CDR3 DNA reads TGTGCCAGCAGCTTAGCGGTAGCGGGAAGATACGAGCAGTACTTC. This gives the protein CASSLAVAGRYEQYF.

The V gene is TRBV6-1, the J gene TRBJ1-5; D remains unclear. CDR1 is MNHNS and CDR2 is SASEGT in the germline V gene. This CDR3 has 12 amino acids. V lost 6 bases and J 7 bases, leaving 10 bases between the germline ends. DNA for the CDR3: TGTGCCAGCAGCTTCAGAGGCCAGCCCCAGCATTTT. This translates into CASSFRGQPQHF.

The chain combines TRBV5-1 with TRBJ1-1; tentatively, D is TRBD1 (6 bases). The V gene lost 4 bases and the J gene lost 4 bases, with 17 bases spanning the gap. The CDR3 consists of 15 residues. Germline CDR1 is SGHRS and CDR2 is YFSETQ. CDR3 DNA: TGCGCCAGCAGCCGTAACTCAGGGGTGAGCACTGAAGCTTTCTTT. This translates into CASSRNSGVSTEAFF. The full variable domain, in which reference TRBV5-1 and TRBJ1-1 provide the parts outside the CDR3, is KAGVTQTPRYLIKTRGQQVTLSCSPISGHRSVSWYQQTPGQGLQFLFEYFSETQRNKGNFPGRFSGRQFSNSRSEMNVSTLELGDSALYLCASSRNSGVSTEAFFGQGTRLTVV.

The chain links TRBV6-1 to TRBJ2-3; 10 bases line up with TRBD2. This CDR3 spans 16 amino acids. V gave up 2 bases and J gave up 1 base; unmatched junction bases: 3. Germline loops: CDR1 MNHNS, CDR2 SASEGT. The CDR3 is CASSESGTSGTDTQYF. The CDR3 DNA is TGTGCCAGCAGTGAATCCGGGACTAGCGGCACAGATACGCAGTATTTT.

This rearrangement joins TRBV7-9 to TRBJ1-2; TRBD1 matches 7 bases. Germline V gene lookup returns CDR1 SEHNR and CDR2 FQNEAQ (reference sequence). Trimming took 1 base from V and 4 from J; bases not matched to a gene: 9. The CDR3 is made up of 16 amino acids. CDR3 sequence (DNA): TGTGCCAGCAGCTTAGGGGACAGCGGTGGGACCTATGGCTACACCTTC. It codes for CASSLGDSGGTYGYTF.

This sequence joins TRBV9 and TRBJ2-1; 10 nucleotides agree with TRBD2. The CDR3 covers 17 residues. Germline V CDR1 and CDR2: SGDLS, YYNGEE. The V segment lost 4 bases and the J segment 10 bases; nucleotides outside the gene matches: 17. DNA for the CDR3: TGTGCCAGCAGCCTCCGGGCGGGGCTAGCGGGAGCCGGGGAGCAGTTCTTC. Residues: CASSLRAGLAGAGEQFF.

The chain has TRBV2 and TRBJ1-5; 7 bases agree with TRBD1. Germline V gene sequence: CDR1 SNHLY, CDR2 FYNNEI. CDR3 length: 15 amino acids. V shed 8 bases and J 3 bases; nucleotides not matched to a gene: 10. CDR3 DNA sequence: TGTGCCAGCCACGCCGGGACAGACCTCAATCAGCCCCAGCATTTT. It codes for CASHAGTDLNQPQHF.

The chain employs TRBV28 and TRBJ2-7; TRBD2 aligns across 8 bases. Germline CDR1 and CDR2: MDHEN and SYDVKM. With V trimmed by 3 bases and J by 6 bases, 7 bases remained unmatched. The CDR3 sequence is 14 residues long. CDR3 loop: CASSLAGGPLEQYF. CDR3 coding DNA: TGTGCCAGCAGTTTGGCGGGAGGTCCCCTCGAGCAGTACTTC.